One sample yielded the 8 T cell receptor beta chains listed below, sequenced in a study of regulatory T cells in long-lasting Graves disease. Time point: persistent/refractory GD, antithyroid drugs over 5 years with positive TRAb. RNA from PBMCs was the source of the TCR library. Relying on iRepertoire HTBI primers and Arm-PCR of CDR3 regions, the team built TCR beta libraries. Each CDR3 protein gets one entry after TCRdb re-called the multiplex PCR reads with MiXCR. This table has under 450,000 distinct CDR3 sequences, 23% appearing once. The sample here was peripheral blood mononuclear cells (PBMCs), taken when the disease was refractory, from a patient treated with antithyroid drugs. The receptor source for this set is a female donor with Graves disease.

This clonotype came up many times. V and J are TRBV2 and TRBJ2-5; possible D gene TRBD2, 5 bases. The CDR3 covers 13 residues. The V gene's germline CDR1 is SNHLY and CDR2 FYNNEI. The V and J ends lost 6 bases and 2 bases respectively, with 10 bases between them. The CDR3 sequence is CASREVLQETQYF. The CDR3 DNA sequence: TGTGCCAGCAGGGAGGTACTGCAAGAGACCCAGTACTTC.

This clonotype was observed at least ten times. The chain couples TRBV28 to TRBJ2-5; maybe TRBD1 (5 bases). The CDR3 has 15 amino acids. Germline CDR1 and CDR2: MDHEN and SYDVKM. Trimming stripped 6 bases from V and 6 bases from J, with 20 bases between. The CDR3, as DNA: TGTGCCAGCAGCTTGGCAGGGCCAGCCATAAAGACCCAGTACTTC. This sequence encodes CASSLAGPAIKTQYF.

The V call is TRBV5-5, the J call TRBJ1-5; D gene unclear. This CDR3 has 13 amino acids. From germline, CDR1 is SGHKS and CDR2 YYEKEE (reference sequence). The V and J ends lost 1 base and 6 bases respectively, with 8 bases between them. CDR3 bases: TGTGCCAGCAGCTTGTACGCCACTCAGCCCCAGCATTTT. Translation: CASSLYATQPQHF.

There are a few counts of this clonotype. This sequence joins TRBV7-9 and TRBJ2-5; the D is unclear. The V gene lost 2 bases and the J gene lost 2 bases, with 6 bases spanning the gap. The CDR3 consists of 13 residues. Germline V gene sequence: CDR1 SEHNR, CDR2 FQNEAQ (reference sequence). CDR3 coding DNA: TGTGCCAGCAGCTTACCCATACAAGAGACCCAGTACTTC. Encoded protein: CASSLPIQETQYF. Looking up the rest from reference TRBV7-9 and TRBJ2-5 gives the full variable domain: DTGVSQNPRHKITKRGQNVTFRCDPISEHNRLYWYRQTLGQGPEFLTYFQNEAQLEKSRLLSDRFSAERPKGSFSTLEIQRTEQGDSAMYLCASSLPIQETQYFGPGTRLLVL.

The chain carries TRBV2 and TRBJ2-3, with 8 bases that match TRBD2. Germline CDR1 and CDR2: SNHLY and FYNNEI. The CDR3 length is 15 residues. The V and J ends lost 6 bases and 5 bases, in that order; junction bases with no gene match: 10. The CDR3 DNA reads as TGTGCCAGCAGACTAGCGGACGTCCGGGGAGATACGCAGTATTTT. Translated, it gives CASRLADVRGDTQYF.

The V gene is TRBV30, the J gene TRBJ1-1; no reliable D call. CDR3 length: 13 amino acids. Between the trimmed V and J ends, which lost 4 bases and 5 bases, there was a span of 14 bases. Germline assignment: CDR1 GTSNPN and CDR2 SVGIG (reference sequence). CDR3 sequence reads: CAWTPMGWTEAFF. The CDR3 region has the DNA TGTGCCTGGACCCCCATGGGCTGGACTGAAGCTTTCTTT. The whole variable domain, filled in from reference TRBV30 and TRBJ1-1, reads SQTIHQWPATLVQPVGSPLSLECTVEGTSNPNLYWYRQAAGRGLQLLFYSVGIGQISSEVPQNLSASRPQDRQFILSSKKLLLSDSGFYLCAWTPMGWTEAFFGQGTRLTVV.

The genes are TRBV12-3 or TRBV12-4 and TRBJ2-1, with 12 positions matching TRBD2. V shed 5 bases and J 7 bases; nucleotides not matched to a gene: 6. This CDR3 comprises 15 residues. The CDR3 DNA reads as TGTGCCAGCAGTGTTGGACTAGCGGGATCTAATGAGCAGTTCTTC. Translated, it gives CASSVGLAGSNEQFF.

V gene TRBV20-1 combines with J gene TRBJ2-5; TRBD2 matches at 10 bases. The closer fit of TRBJ2-1 to the DNA end suggests the J call may be wrong. The germline CDR1 and CDR2 sequences are DFQATT and SNEGSKA (reference sequence). This CDR3 spans 15 amino acids. The CDR3 DNA reads TGCAGTGCTAGAGAAGATCTAGCGGGAGTGAGTGAGCAGTTCTTC. Translated: CSAREDLAGVSEQFF.